This passage covers 12 T cell receptor beta chains from one sample sequenced in a study of T cells after yellow fever vaccination. TCRdb re-analysed the 5' RACE reads in MiXCR, keeping a single row per CDR3 protein. The sample consists of 550,000 or so distinct CDR3 sequences, around 21% of them appearing once. Sequencing used PBMCs, obtained 15 days after the yellow fever booster vaccination. The receptors were gathered from a young man who received the YFV17D yellow fever vaccine.

This clonotype has just a few counts. The genes are TRBV7-2 and TRBJ2-3; either TRBD1 or TRBD2 may fit D (5 bases each). This CDR3 contains 16 residues. The V end was cut by 1 base, the J end by 1 base, with 12 bases between. The germline V gene encodes CDR1 SGHTA and CDR2 FQGNSA. Here the CDR3 reads CASSLVRGVGTDTQYF. The CDR3 DNA sequence: TGTGCCAGCAGCTTAGTAAGGGGAGTGGGCACAGATACGCAGTATTTT.

A few counts support this clonotype. The rearrangement links TRBV10-3 to TRBJ2-3; 10 bases are a match to TRBD2. This CDR3 contains 17 residues. V lost 6 bases and J lost 1; bases outside the gene matches: 10. Germline lookup yields CDR1 ENHRY and CDR2 SYGVKD. CDR3 sequence (DNA): TGTGCCATCAGGGGAGCAGCGAGCGGGAGGGGCACAGATACGCAGTATTTT. Its translation is CAIRGAASGRGTDTQYF.

This clonotype was observed a few times. The rearrangement joins TRBV7-2 to TRBJ2-5; 8 bases agree with TRBD2. This CDR3 has 15 residues. Germline loops: CDR1 SGHTA, CDR2 FQGNSA. After removal of 10 bases from V and 0 bases from J, the junction contained 10 bases not matched to a gene. CDR3 in amino acids: CATRLAGRNQETQYF. DNA of the CDR3: TGTGCCACCCGCCTAGCGGGCAGGAACCAAGAGACCCAGTACTTC.

This clonotype came up a few times. As DNA, the CDR3 is TGCGCCAGCAGCCAAGTCCGCAGGGAAGAGAACACTGAAGCTTTCTTT. It translates to CASSQVRREENTEAFF. The chain uses TRBV4-3 and TRBJ1-1, with a possible D match to TRBD1 (5 bases). The CDR3 has 16 residues. The ends were cut back, 1 base at V and 1 base at J, with 13 bases in the middle. Per germline, CDR1 LGHNA and CDR2 YSLEER.

The chain joins TRBV29-1 to TRBJ2-2; D unresolved. The V gene's germline CDR1 is SQVTM and CDR2 ANQGSEA. The CDR3 is 12 residues long. V lost 7 bases and J 5 bases, leaving 11 bases between the germline ends. The CDR3 sequence: CSALVPTGELFF. The CDR3 DNA sequence: TGCAGCGCCCTAGTACCAACCGGGGAGCTGTTTTTT.

Here the CDR3 reads CASSLTGRGSGRAYNEQFF. The CDR3 DNA reads as TGTGCCAGCAGCTTAACTGGACGGGGTAGCGGGAGGGCCTACAATGAGCAGTTCTTC. The V and J genes are TRBV11-2 and TRBJ2-1; TRBD2 matches 11 bases. The CDR3 consists of 19 residues. Germline V gene lookup returns CDR1 SGHAT and CDR2 FQNNGV. V trimming: 2 bases; J trimming: 2 bases; junction bases outside the gene matches: 11.

CDR3 residues: CSGGQGVNTEAFF. Here the CDR3 DNA reads TGCAGTGGGGGACAGGGTGTGAACACTGAAGCTTTCTTT. The genes are TRBV20-1 and TRBJ1-1; TRBD1 matches at 9 bases. The J segment lost 0 bases and the V segment lost 7 bases, leaving 3 bases of the junction unmatched. CDR3 length: 13 residues. In germline, CDR1 is DFQATT, CDR2 SNEGSKA (reference sequence).

This clonotype has more than one count but fewer than ten. This rearrangement joins TRBV27 to TRBJ2-5; maybe TRBD1 (6 bases). The CDR3 sequence is 15 residues long. Germline V gene sequence: CDR1 MNHEY, CDR2 SMNVEV (reference sequence). V was cut by 1 base and J by 2 bases, with 11 bases left in between. Here the CDR3 DNA reads TGTGCCAGCAGTTTATATTGGGGGCCACAAGAGACCCAGTACTTC. As protein: CASSLYWGPQETQYF.

This clonotype was picked up a small number of times. The genes are TRBV29-1 and TRBJ2-7, with 8 bases fitting TRBD2. The germline V gene encodes CDR1 SQVTM and CDR2 ANQGSEA. The ends lost 4 bases at V and 7 bases at J; junction bases unmatched: 12. The CDR3 runs 14 residues. CDR3 nucleotides: TGCAGCGTTGTTACAGCGGGAGCCCGTGGAGAGCAGTACTTC. Translation gives CSVVTAGARGEQYF.

The rearrangement uses TRBV10-2 and TRBJ2-7; 11 bases agree with TRBD2. The trim removed 4 bases at V and 5 bases at J, leaving 7 bases unmatched. Germline V CDR1 and CDR2: WSHSY, SAAADI. The CDR3 spans 15 residues. The DNA for the CDR3 is TGCGCCAGCAGTGGGCCTACTAGCGGGAGCGACGAGCAGTACTTC. Translating gives CASSGPTSGSDEQYF.

This clonotype came up a few times. V is TRBV7-9 and J is TRBJ2-7; no reliable D call. This CDR3 comprises 14 residues. With 5 bases removed from V and 0 bases from J, the gap between germline ends came to 11 bases. Germline CDR1 SEHNR, CDR2 FQNEAQ (reference sequence). Written as DNA, the CDR3 is TGTGCCAGCAGCCCTCTGGCCCACTCCTACGAGCAGTACTTC. Translation gives CASSPLAHSYEQYF.

This sequence joins TRBV6-5 and TRBJ1-1; D uncertain. Germline CDR1 MNHEY, CDR2 SVGAGI. V lost 0 bases and J lost 1, with 9 bases in between. The CDR3 runs 15 residues. CDR3 DNA sequence: TGTGCCAGCAGTTACTCGGAGCCGGGGAACACTGAAGCTTTCTTT. Translated, it gives CASSYSEPGNTEAFF.